This record concerns one T cell receptor beta chain sequence. Germline is not matched at one junction end, which may reflect a read error. TCRdb redid the calling of the RACE reads with MiXCR, one entry per CDR3 protein. The sample consists of tens of thousands of distinct CDR3 sequences, approximately 9% of them appearing once. Time point indicated: patch test 2, 6 weeks after DPC sensitization. Treatment specified: therapeutic diphenylcyclopropenone sensitization with weekly scalp DPC. This entry comes from a study of human T cells and chemical hapten exposure. Germline lookup yields CDR1 SEHNR and CDR2 FQNEAQ (reference sequence). This CDR3 has 16 amino acids.

The J gene is TRBJ1-5, the V gene TRBV7-9, with 10 nucleotides matching TRBD1. The TCR sequence derives from a woman in her thirties or forties with alopecia areata. Some clones in this sample may be carry-over from other donors' samples. The sequencing here drew on whole blood, taken in connection with sensitization to the hapten diphenylcyclopropenone (DPC). This CDR3 reads CVSSSGTGASNQPQHF. CDR3 bases: TGTGTCAGCAGCTCCGGGACAGGGGCGAGCAATCAGCCCCAGCATTTT.